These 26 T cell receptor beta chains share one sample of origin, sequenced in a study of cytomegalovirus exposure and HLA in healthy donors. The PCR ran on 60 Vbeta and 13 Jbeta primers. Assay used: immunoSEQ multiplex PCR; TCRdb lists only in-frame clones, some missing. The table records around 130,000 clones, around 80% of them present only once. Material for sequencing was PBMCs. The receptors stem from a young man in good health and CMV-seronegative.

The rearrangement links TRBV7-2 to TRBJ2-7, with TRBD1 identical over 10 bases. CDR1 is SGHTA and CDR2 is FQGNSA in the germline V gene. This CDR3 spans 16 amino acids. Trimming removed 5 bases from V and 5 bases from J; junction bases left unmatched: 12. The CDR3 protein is CASSLTGTGAFHEQYF. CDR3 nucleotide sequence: TGTGCCAGCAGCCTCACCGGGACAGGGGCTTTCCACGAGCAGTACTTC.

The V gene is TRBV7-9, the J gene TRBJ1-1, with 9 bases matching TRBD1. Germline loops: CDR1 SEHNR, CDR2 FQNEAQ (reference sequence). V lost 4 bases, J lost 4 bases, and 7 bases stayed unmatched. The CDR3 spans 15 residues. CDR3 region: CASSWGQGFGTEAFF. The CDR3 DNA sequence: TGTGCCAGCAGCTGGGGACAGGGTTTTGGCACTGAAGCTTTCTTT.

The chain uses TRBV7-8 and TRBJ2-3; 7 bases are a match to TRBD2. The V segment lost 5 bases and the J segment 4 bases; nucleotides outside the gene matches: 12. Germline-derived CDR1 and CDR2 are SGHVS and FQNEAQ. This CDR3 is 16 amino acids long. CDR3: CASSHLGLDGSDTQYF. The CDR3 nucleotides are TGTGCCAGCAGCCACCTCGGACTAGATGGGTCAGATACGCAGTATTTT.

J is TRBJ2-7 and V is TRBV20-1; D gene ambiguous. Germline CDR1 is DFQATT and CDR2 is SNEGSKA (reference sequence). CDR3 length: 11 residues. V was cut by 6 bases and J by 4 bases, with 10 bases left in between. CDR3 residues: CSAPTVYEQYF. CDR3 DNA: TGCAGTGCCCCTACAGTATACGAGCAGTACTTC.

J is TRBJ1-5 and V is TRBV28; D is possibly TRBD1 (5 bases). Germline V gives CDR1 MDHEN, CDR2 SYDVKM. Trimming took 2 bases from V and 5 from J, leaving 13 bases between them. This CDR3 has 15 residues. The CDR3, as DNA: TGTGCCAGCAGTTTAGTAGGGGTTGGGGATCAGCCCCAGCATTTT. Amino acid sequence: CASSLVGVGDQPQHF.

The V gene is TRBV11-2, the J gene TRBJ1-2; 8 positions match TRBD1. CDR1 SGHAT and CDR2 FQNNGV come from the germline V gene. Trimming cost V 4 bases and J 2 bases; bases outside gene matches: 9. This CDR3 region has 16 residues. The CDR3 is CASSSLKRTGNYGYTF. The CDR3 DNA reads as TGTGCCAGCAGCTCCCTGAAGAGGACAGGGAACTATGGCTACACCTTC.

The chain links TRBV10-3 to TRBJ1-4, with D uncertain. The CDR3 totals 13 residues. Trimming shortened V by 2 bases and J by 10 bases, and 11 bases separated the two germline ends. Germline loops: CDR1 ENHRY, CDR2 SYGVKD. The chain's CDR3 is CAISEEPIGKLFF. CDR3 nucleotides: TGTGCCATCAGTGAGGAGCCCATTGGAAAACTGTTTTTT.

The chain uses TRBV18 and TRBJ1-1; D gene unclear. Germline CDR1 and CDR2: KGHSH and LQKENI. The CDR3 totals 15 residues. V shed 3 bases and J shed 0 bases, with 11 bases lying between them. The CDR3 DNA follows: TGTGCCAGCTCACCCTTACGGGAGATGAACACTGAAGCTTTCTTT. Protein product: CASSPLREMNTEAFF.

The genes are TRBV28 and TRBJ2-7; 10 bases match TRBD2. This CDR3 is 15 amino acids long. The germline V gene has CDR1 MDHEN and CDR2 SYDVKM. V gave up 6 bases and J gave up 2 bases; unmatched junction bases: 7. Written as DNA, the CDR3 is TGTGCCAGCAGCTCTAGCGGGAGCCCCCCCTACGAGCAGTACTTC. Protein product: CASSSSGSPPYEQYF.

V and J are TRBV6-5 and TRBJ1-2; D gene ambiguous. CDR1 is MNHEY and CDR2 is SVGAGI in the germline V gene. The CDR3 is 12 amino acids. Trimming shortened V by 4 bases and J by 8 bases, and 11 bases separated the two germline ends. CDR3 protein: CASSFGLGGYTF. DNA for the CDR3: TGTGCCAGCAGTTTCGGACTGGGGGGCTACACCTTC.

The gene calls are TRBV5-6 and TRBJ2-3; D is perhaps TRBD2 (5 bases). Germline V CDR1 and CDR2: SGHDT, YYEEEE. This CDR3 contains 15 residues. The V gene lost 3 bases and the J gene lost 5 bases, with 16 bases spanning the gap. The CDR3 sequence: CASSSPGLEGDTQYF. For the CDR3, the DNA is TGTGCCAGCAGCTCCCCGGGCCTTGAGGGAGATACGCAGTATTTT.

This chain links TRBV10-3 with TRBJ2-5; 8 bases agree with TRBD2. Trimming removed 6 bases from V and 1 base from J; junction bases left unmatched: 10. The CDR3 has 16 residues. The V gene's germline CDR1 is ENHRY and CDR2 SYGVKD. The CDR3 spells CAIRSSAGGFQETQYF. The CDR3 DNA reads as TGTGCCATCAGATCGTCGGCGGGGGGTTTCCAAGAGACCCAGTACTTC.

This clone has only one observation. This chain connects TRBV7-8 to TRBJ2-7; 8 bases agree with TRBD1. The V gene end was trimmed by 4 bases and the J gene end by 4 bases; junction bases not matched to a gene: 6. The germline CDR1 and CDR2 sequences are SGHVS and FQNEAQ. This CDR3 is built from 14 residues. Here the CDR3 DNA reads TGTGCCAGCAGCTCCAGGACAGGGCTGTACGAGCAGTACTTC. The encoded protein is CASSSRTGLYEQYF.

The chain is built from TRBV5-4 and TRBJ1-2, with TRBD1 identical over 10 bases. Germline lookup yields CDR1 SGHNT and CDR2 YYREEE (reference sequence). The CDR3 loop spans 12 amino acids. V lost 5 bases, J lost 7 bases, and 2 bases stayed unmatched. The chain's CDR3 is CASRRTGGGYTF. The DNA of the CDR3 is TGTGCCAGCAGAAGGACAGGGGGTGGCTACACCTTC.

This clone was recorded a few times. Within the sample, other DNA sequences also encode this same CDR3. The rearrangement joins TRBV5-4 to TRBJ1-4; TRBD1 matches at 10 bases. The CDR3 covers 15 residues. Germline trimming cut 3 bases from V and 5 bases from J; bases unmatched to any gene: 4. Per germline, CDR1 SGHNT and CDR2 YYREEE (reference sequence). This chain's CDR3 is CASSSPGQGNEKLFF. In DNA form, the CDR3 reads TGTGCCAGCAGCTCACCGGGACAGGGGAATGAAAAACTGTTTTTT.

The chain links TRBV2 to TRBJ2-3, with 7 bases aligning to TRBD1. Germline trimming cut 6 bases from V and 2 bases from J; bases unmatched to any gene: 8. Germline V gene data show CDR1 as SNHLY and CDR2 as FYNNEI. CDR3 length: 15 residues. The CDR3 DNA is TGTGCCAGCAGCGAGACAGGGACCAACACAGATACGCAGTATTTT. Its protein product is CASSETGTNTDTQYF.

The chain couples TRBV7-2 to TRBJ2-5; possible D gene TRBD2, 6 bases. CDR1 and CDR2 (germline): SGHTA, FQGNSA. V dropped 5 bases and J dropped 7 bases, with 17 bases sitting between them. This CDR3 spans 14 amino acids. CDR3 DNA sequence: TGTGCCAGCAGCCTTCCCCTAGCGTGGGGGACCCAGTACTTC. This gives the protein CASSLPLAWGTQYF.

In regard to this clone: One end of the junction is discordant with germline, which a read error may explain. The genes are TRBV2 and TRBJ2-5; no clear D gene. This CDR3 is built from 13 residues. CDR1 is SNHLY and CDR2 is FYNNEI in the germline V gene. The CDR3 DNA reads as TGTGCCAGCAGTGCTTTTCTTGGAACAGCCTGCGACTTC. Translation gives CASSAFLGTACDF.

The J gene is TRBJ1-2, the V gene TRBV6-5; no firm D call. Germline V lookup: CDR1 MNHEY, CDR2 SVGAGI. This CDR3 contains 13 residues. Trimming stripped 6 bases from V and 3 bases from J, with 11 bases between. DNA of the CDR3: TGTGCCAGCAGCGTGCCTGGCCACTATGGCTACACCTTC. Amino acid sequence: CASSVPGHYGYTF.

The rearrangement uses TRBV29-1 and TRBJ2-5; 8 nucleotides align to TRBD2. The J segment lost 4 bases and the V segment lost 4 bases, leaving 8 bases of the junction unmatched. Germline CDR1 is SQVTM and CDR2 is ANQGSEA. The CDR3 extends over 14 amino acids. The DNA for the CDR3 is TGCAGCGTTGGGGGACTAGTTAAGGTAGAGACCCAGTACTTC. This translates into CSVGGLVKVETQYF.

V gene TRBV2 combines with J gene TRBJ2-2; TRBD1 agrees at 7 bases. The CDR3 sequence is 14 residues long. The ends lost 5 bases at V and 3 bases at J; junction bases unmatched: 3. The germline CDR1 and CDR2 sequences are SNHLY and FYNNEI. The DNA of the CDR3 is TGTGCCAGCAGTCCTACAGGGGACACCGGGGAGCTGTTTTTT. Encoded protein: CASSPTGDTGELFF.

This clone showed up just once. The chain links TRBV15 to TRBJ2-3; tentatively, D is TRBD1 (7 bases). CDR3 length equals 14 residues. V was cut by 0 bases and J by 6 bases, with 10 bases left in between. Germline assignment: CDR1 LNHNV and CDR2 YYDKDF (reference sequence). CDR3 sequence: CATSREGGGDTQYF. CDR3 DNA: TGTGCCACCAGCAGAGAAGGAGGGGGCGATACGCAGTATTTT.

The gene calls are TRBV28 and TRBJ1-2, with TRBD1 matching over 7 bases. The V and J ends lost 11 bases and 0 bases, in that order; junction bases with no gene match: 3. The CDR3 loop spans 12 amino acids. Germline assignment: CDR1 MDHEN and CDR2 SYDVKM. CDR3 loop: CAGGQPNYGYTF. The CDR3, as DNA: TGTGCCGGGGGACAGCCTAACTATGGCTACACCTTC.

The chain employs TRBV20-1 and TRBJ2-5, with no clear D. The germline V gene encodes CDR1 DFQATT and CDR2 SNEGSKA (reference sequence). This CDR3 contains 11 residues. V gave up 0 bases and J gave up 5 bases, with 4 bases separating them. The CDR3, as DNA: TGCAGTGCTAGAGATCAGGAGACCCAGTACTTC. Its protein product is CSARDQETQYF.

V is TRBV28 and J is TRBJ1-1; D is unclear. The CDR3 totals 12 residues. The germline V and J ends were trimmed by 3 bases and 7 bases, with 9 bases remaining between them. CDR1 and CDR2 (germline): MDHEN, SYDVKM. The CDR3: CASSFYQREAFF. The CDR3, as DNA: TGTGCCAGCAGTTTTTACCAGCGTGAAGCTTTCTTT. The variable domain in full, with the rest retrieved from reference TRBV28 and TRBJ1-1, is DVKVTQSSRYLVKRTGEKVFLECVQDMDHENMFWYRQDPGLGLRLIYFSYDVKMKEKGDIPEGYSVSREKKERFSLILESASTNQTSMYLCASSFYQREAFFGQGTRLTVV.

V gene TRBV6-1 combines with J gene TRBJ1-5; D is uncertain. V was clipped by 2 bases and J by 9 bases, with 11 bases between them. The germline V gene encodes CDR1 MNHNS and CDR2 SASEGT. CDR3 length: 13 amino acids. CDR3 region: CASSESLFGPQHF. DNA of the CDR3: TGTGCCAGCAGTGAAAGCCTGTTTGGGCCCCAGCATTTT.